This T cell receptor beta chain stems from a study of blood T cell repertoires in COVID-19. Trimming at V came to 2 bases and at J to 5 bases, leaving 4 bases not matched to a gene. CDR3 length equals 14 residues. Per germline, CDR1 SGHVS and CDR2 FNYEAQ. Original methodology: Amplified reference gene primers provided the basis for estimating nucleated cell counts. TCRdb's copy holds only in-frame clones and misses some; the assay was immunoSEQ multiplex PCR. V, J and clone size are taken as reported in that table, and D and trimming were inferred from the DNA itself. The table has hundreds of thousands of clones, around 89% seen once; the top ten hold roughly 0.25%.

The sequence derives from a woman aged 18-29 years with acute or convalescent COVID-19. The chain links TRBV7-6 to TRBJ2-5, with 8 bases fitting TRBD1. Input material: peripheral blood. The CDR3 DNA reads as TGTGCCAGCAGCTTACGGACAGGGATGGAGACCCAGTACTTC. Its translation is CASSLRTGMETQYF.